The next 10 T cell receptor beta chains were all read from a single sample in a study of cytomegalovirus exposure and HLA in healthy donors. Use of 60 Vbeta and 13 Jbeta primers characterized the PCR. The table came from immunoSEQ multiplex PCR; TCRdb's copy has only in-frame clones and leaves some out. The sample lists about 82,000 clones, around 76% occurring once. Sequencing was done on a sample of PBMCs. The receptors shown here come from a male donor in good health and CMV-seropositive.

V usage is TRBV6-5 and J usage is TRBJ2-3; D may be TRBD1 (5 bases). The CDR3 consists of 15 residues. The ends were cut back, 2 bases at V and 4 bases at J, with 13 bases in the middle. Germline V gene data show CDR1 as MNHEY and CDR2 as SVGAGI. CDR3 loop: CASSYREGAADTQYF. The CDR3 bases are TGTGCCAGCAGTTACCGCGAAGGGGCGGCAGATACGCAGTATTTT.

V is TRBV7-2 and J is TRBJ2-1; a weak D match, TRBD2 (5 bases). Germline CDR1 reads SGHTA; CDR2 reads FQGNSA. The V gene lost 1 base and the J gene lost 9 bases, with 16 bases spanning the gap. CDR3 length: 15 residues. DNA for the CDR3: TGTGCCAGCAGCTTAGGTCCTAGCCAGACGGGTGAGCAGTTCTTC. Protein: CASSLGPSQTGEQFF.

Remarks on this clone: This CDR3 is also generated by other DNA sequences in the sample. The chain uses TRBV28 and TRBJ1-2; no firm D call. This CDR3 is built from 12 residues. CDR1 is MDHEN and CDR2 is SYDVKM in the germline V gene. Trimming removed 2 bases from V and 2 bases from J, with 3 bases in between. CDR3 sequence reads: CASSLRNYGYTF. The CDR3 DNA is TGTGCCAGCAGTTTACGGAACTATGGCTACACCTTC.

This sequence joins TRBV7-9 and TRBJ1-2; TRBD1 is a possible D gene (5 bases). The CDR3 sequence is 14 residues long. The V and J ends lost 3 bases and 0 bases respectively, with 8 bases between them. Germline V CDR1 and CDR2: SEHNR, FQNEAQ (reference sequence). CDR3 DNA: TGTGCCAGCAGCTTTGTAGGGGCTAACTATGGCTACACCTTC. This translates into CASSFVGANYGYTF.

This rearrangement joins TRBV30 to TRBJ1-1; the D gene is possibly TRBD1 (5 bases). This CDR3 has 13 residues. Trimming pared 8 bases from V and 0 bases from J, leaving 13 bases between. The germline V gene encodes CDR1 GTSNPN and CDR2 SVGIG (reference sequence). CDR3 DNA sequence: TGTGCCGGTCAGACAGACATGAACACTGAAGCTTTCTTT. Protein: CAGQTDMNTEAFF.

V and J are TRBV6-5 and TRBJ2-3, with 8 bases aligning to TRBD2. The trim removed 2 bases at V and 6 bases at J, leaving 10 bases unmatched. The CDR3 consists of 16 residues. CDR1 is MNHEY and CDR2 is SVGAGI in the germline V gene. CDR3 sequence (DNA): TGTGCCAGCAGTTACGGCTATGGCGGGGGGTTGGATACGCAGTATTTT. Translation: CASSYGYGGGLDTQYF.

J is TRBJ1-2 and V is TRBV25-1; the D gene is possibly TRBD1 (5 bases). The V end lost 5 bases, the J end lost 8 bases, and 18 bases lay between the germline ends. Germline V gene lookup returns CDR1 MGHDK and CDR2 SYGVNS. This CDR3 comprises 14 residues. CDR3 in amino acids: CASSTMKGPGGYTF. The CDR3 DNA is TGTGCCAGCAGTACGATGAAGGGCCCAGGGGGCTACACCTTC.

V is TRBV6-1 and J is TRBJ1-1; 8 nucleotides agree with TRBD1. Germline CDR1 reads MNHNS; CDR2 reads SASEGT. With 5 bases clipped from V and 8 bases from J, the junction kept 13 bases outside the gene matches. The CDR3 is 15 residues long. This CDR3 is CASSSPQGADLEAFF. The CDR3, as DNA: TGTGCCAGCAGTAGTCCTCAGGGGGCTGATCTGGAAGCTTTCTTT.

The V gene is TRBV7-9, the J gene TRBJ2-7, with TRBD1 identical over 10 bases. The J segment lost 4 bases and the V segment lost 8 bases, leaving 11 bases of the junction unmatched. CDR1 and CDR2 (germline): SEHNR, FQNEAQ (reference sequence). This CDR3 contains 15 residues. CDR3 protein: CASAGTGESVYEQYF. The CDR3 bases are TGTGCCAGCGCCGGGACAGGGGAGTCAGTATACGAGCAGTACTTC.

The chain uses TRBV7-8 and TRBJ2-7; D is unresolved. The CDR3 sequence is 11 residues long. From germline, CDR1 is SGHVS and CDR2 FQNEAQ. V was clipped by 5 bases and J by 3 bases, with 5 bases between them. CDR3: CASSPVYEQYF. DNA for the CDR3: TGTGCCAGCAGCCCCGTCTACGAGCAGTACTTC.